This is a list of T cell receptor beta chains from one sample in a study of response to subunit inactivated influenza vaccine. TCRdb independently ran MiXCR on the RT-PCR reads; one entry per CDR3 protein. The sample consists of about 500,000 distinct CDR3 sequences, about 17% of them appearing once. Source: CD4+ T cells sorted from PBMCs, taken roughly 24 months after vaccination. The receptors shown here come from a man aged 50 to 69 who received an inactivated influenza vaccine. Each CDR3 is given without its conserved first and last residue. D genes are given only for firm matches. Size is omitted from some rows. Given values are once, few, many or a class for expanded clones.

abundance	d_gene	v_gene	CDR3aa
-	TRBD1	TRBV27	ASSFLGTGVTEAF
few	-	TRBV6-1	ASRESGYYNEQF
few	-	TRBV4-3	ASSQETGALYEQY
-	-	TRBV20-1	SARGQGGQKLF
-	-	TRBV5-1	ASKVEGGDNEQF
-	-	TRBV7-2	ASSLGPGQSYGYT
few	-	TRBV7-9	ASSDKGGVVPTDTQY
few	TRBD1	TRBV4-3	ASSQDINRGYEQY
-	-	TRBV5-1	ASSLDRGRNEQF
few	TRBD1	TRBV24-1	ATSDTGVKGRYGSADTQY
few	-	TRBV29-1	SVELRVRDEQF
-	TRBD1	TRBV11-1	ASRPTGTGGSGANVLT
-	-	TRBV20-1	SARYGGYEQY
-	TRBD1	TRBV7-2	ASSTRTGVGYEQY
few	-	TRBV7-6	ASRVGNTGELF
-	-	TRBV20-1	SVGSYEQY
few	-	TRBV12-3/TRBV12-4	ASGPKGQF
-	-	TRBV18	ASSALRDPDTQY
few	-	TRBV3-1	ASSHAVDYRTLNEQF
-	-	TRBV10-3	AISGETGSYNSPLH
-	TRBD2	TRBV7-9	ASSPERGGTGELF
few	-	TRBV28	ASSIAKNIQY
-	-	TRBV19	ASMGNRRGNTGELF
many	TRBD1	TRBV5-1	SSTGASMNTEAF
-	-	TRBV20-1	CAISHGAGSGNTIY
-	TRBD1	TRBV7-9	ASSLDRGVEKLF
few	TRBD2	TRBV5-1	ASSLVPLTAGGSTDTQY
few	-	TRBV12-3/TRBV12-4	ASRGVGEYGYT
few	-	TRBV12-3/TRBV12-4	ASSGAKPYEQY
-	-	TRBV28	ASSLQGSRTAK
-	-	TRBV6-2/TRBV6-3	ASSYYGVAEAF
few	-	TRBV5-1	ASSPFGLHTDTQY
-	-	TRBV12-3/TRBV12-4	ASSKARRNTGELF
-	-	TRBV5-1	ASSLETTGLNSPLH
few	-	TRBV12-3/TRBV12-4	ASSPTGPGETQY
few	TRBD2	TRBV2	ASKGTSGTGELF
-	-	TRBV12-3/TRBV12-4	ASRGGTSPLH
few	-	TRBV10-3	AIRGDGALYGYT
many	TRBD2	TRBV5-5	ASSTAPSGTNTGELF
few	TRBD1	TRBV5-1	ASSLRGGTGPNYGYT
many	TRBD1	TRBV5-1	ASSPGQGFPLEQF
-	-	TRBV20-1	SAREQGSPNTEAF
few	TRBD1	TRBV29-1	SVGGTGTGAYEQY
few	-	TRBV4-3	ASSQEGRQAGAGANVLT
few	-	TRBV6-1	ASSPSGGLYTGELF
-	-	TRBV5-1	ASSEFQGGKETQY